Listed here are 18 T cell receptor beta chains from one sample, sequenced in a study of identifying expanded T cells in peripheral blood. Profiling relied on immunoSEQ multiplex PCR, and the TCRdb table lists in-frame clones only, not all of them. The table has 100,000 to 150,000 clones, 75% to 90% seen once. Sequences were obtained from blood. The receptors shown here come from a person aged 18 to 75 in good health.

J is TRBJ1-1 and V is TRBV29-1; D is uncertain. V was trimmed by 7 bases and J by 1 base, leaving 10 bases between them. The CDR3 spans 12 residues. Germline CDR1 is SQVTM and CDR2 is ANQGSEA. This CDR3 is CSAGRGNTEAFF. DNA of the CDR3: TGCAGCGCCGGTCGGGGGAACACTGAAGCTTTCTTT.

This chain joins TRBV9 and TRBJ1-2; the D is unclear. Trimming took 0 bases from V and 4 from J, leaving 4 bases between them. The CDR3 covers 12 residues. Looked up from germline, CDR1 is SGDLS and CDR2 is YYNGEE. The CDR3 coding sequence is TGTGCCAGCAGCGTAGGAGTCTATGGCTACACCTTC. Its protein product is CASSVGVYGYTF. Using reference TRBV9 and TRBJ1-2 for the parts outside the CDR3, the full variable domain is DSGVTQTPKHLITATGQRVTLRCSPRSGDLSVYWYQQSLDQGLQFLIQYYNGEERAKGNILERFSAQQFPDLHSELNLSSLELGDSALYFCASSVGVYGYTFGSGTRLTVV.

V gene TRBV7-2 combines with J gene TRBJ1-6, with unresolved D. V was clipped by 3 bases and J by 6 bases, with 3 bases between them. CDR3 length: 12 amino acids. CDR1 and CDR2 (germline): SGHTA, FQGNSA. The CDR3 loop is CASSLINSPLHF. The CDR3 DNA reads as TGTGCCAGCAGCTTGATTAATTCACCCCTCCACTTT.

This clone appeared once. The chain combines TRBV6-5 with TRBJ1-2; D gene unclear. This CDR3 is 11 amino acids long. The germline V and J ends were trimmed by 6 bases and 8 bases, with 10 bases remaining between them. Germline CDR1 reads MNHEY; CDR2 reads SVGAGI. DNA of the CDR3: TGTGCCAGCAGGAACAGCGGAGGCTACACCTTC. This codes for CASRNSGGYTF.

The V call is TRBV4-1, the J call TRBJ2-7, with 11 positions matching TRBD1. The CDR3 is 15 amino acids. Looked up from germline, CDR1 is MGHRA and CDR2 is YSYEKL. The trim removed 4 bases at V and 3 bases at J, leaving 5 bases unmatched. CDR3 amino acids: CASSPGGQGVYEQYF. The CDR3 bases are TGCGCCAGCAGCCCTGGGGGACAGGGGGTCTACGAGCAGTACTTC.

For the CDR3, the DNA is TGTGCCAGCAGCCCGCTAGTGGGGTTCGGCACAGATACGCAGTATTTT. It codes for CASSPLVGFGTDTQYF. The chain recombines TRBV5-6 with TRBJ2-3; D is ambiguous. The length of the CDR3 is 16 residues. The germline V and J ends were trimmed by 4 bases and 1 base, with 16 bases remaining between them. The V gene's germline CDR1 is SGHDT and CDR2 YYEEEE.

The chain is built from TRBV4-3 and TRBJ1-1; 8 positions match TRBD1. Germline lookup yields CDR1 LGHNA and CDR2 YSLEER. V shed 0 bases and J 4 bases; nucleotides not matched to a gene: 13. This CDR3 contains 18 residues. The CDR3 reads CASSQDSAGGAFITEAFF. The CDR3 DNA follows: TGCGCCAGCAGCCAAGATTCGGCAGGGGGCGCATTTATCACTGAAGCTTTCTTT.

The rearrangement uses TRBV9 and TRBJ2-2; D is ambiguous. Deletions cut 0 bases from V and 0 bases from J, with 9 bases between. CDR3 length: 16 residues. Germline CDR1 and CDR2: SGDLS and YYNGEE. The CDR3, as DNA: TGTGCCAGCAGCGTAGGGACGCACCCGAACACCGGGGAGCTGTTTTTT. Protein: CASSVGTHPNTGELFF.

V is TRBV7-6 and J is TRBJ1-5; TRBD1 might be the D (5 bases). Germline CDR1 SGHVS, CDR2 FNYEAQ. The CDR3 totals 14 residues. Trimming pared 3 bases from V and 4 bases from J, leaving 10 bases between. CDR3 DNA sequence: TGTGCCAGCAGCTTCGCAGAGGGGAATCAGCCCCAGCATTTT. Amino acids: CASSFAEGNQPQHF.

The chain is built from TRBV18 and TRBJ1-2; D is unclear. The CDR3 loop spans 14 amino acids. Germline loops: CDR1 KGHSH, CDR2 LQKENI. Trimming cost V 6 bases and J 4 bases, with 15 bases left between them. The CDR3: CASSGTAARYGYTF. CDR3 sequence (DNA): TGTGCCAGCTCCGGAACAGCGGCACGCTATGGCTACACCTTC.

The V and J genes are TRBV30 and TRBJ2-7; 8 bases are shared with TRBD1. After removal of 2 bases from V and 3 bases from J, the junction contained 6 bases not matched to a gene. Germline V gives CDR1 GTSNPN, CDR2 SVGIG (reference sequence). There are 14 residues in the CDR3. The CDR3 DNA reads TGTGCCTGGAGTCGACACAGGGGGATCTACGAGCAGTACTTC. This sequence encodes CAWSRHRGIYEQYF.

The gene calls are TRBV28 and TRBJ2-2; D remains ambiguous. This CDR3 contains 15 residues. The V and J ends lost 5 bases and 5 bases respectively, with 15 bases between them. Germline V CDR1 and CDR2: MDHEN, SYDVKM. Written as DNA, the CDR3 is TGTGCCAGCAGTGAGGAATGGGCCTGGACCGGGGAGCTGTTTTTT. Translating it yields CASSEEWAWTGELFF.

This chain uses TRBV5-5 with TRBJ1-4; D possibly corresponds to TRBD1 (6 bases). Germline CDR1 SGHKS, CDR2 YYEKEE (reference sequence). The CDR3 runs to 15 residues. The V end lost 4 bases, the J end lost 5 bases, and 15 bases lay between the germline ends. Written as DNA, the CDR3 is TGTGCCAGCAGCGAGAGGACAGTTCAGAATGAAAAACTGTTTTTT. Translated: CASSERTVQNEKLFF.

This rearrangement joins TRBV5-1 to TRBJ1-2; 7 bases agree with TRBD1. There are 13 residues in the CDR3. Germline V gene lookup returns CDR1 SGHRS and CDR2 YFSETQ. Trimming cost V 4 bases and J 8 bases; bases outside gene matches: 8. CDR3 residues: CASSPDEGAGYTF. The CDR3 region has the DNA TGCGCCAGCAGCCCGGACGAGGGGGCGGGCTACACCTTC.

The V gene is TRBV18, the J gene TRBJ2-3, with D unresolved. CDR1 and CDR2 (germline): KGHSH, LQKENI. The germline V and J ends were trimmed by 4 bases and 1 base, with 6 bases remaining between them. This CDR3 contains 13 residues. The CDR3 spells CASSRLRTDTQYF. CDR3 bases: TGTGCCAGCTCACGGCTTCGCACAGATACGCAGTATTTT.

The V call is TRBV7-8, the J call TRBJ1-2, with 9 bases that match TRBD1. The V and J ends lost 5 bases and 4 bases, in that order; junction bases with no gene match: 8. This CDR3 region has 15 residues. From germline, CDR1 is SGHVS and CDR2 FQNEAQ. As DNA, the CDR3 is TGTGCCAGCAGCCTAGGGACAGGGCTGGCCTATGGCTACACCTTC. Translated: CASSLGTGLAYGYTF.

The J gene is TRBJ1-2, the V gene TRBV7-9, with D hard to call. V gave up 5 bases and J gave up 4 bases, with 17 bases separating them. The CDR3 extends over 15 amino acids. CDR1 is SEHNR, CDR2 FQNEAQ, per germline (reference sequence). The CDR3 loop is CASSPRNIPLYGYTF. For the CDR3, the DNA is TGTGCCAGCAGCCCCCGAAACATCCCCCTCTATGGCTACACCTTC.

The rearrangement joins TRBV11-2 to TRBJ2-5, with D hard to call. The CDR3 totals 15 residues. The germline V gene has CDR1 SGHAT and CDR2 FQNNGV. Trimming took off 0 bases at V and 5 bases at J, with 13 bases between the two ends. The CDR3 nucleotides are TGTGCCAGCAGCTTAGATTTCCTTAACCGGGAGACCCAGTACTTC. Its protein is CASSLDFLNRETQYF.